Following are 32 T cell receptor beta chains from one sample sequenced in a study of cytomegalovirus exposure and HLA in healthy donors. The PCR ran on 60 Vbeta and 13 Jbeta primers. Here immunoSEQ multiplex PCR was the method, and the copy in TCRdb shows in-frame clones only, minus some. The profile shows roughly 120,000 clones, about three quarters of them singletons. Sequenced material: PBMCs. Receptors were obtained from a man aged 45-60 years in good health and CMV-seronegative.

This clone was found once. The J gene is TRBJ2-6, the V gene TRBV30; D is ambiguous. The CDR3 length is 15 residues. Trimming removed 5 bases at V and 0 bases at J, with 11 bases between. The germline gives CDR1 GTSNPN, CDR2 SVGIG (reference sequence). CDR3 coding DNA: TGTGCCTGGGGCCAGGTTCTCTCTGGGGCCAACGTCCTGACTTTC. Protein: CAWGQVLSGANVLTF. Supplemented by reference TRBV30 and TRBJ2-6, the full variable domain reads SQTIHQWPATLVQPVGSPLSLECTVEGTSNPNLYWYRQAAGRGLQLLFYSVGIGQISSEVPQNLSASRPQDRQFILSSKKLLLSDSGFYLCAWGQVLSGANVLTFGAGSRLTVL.

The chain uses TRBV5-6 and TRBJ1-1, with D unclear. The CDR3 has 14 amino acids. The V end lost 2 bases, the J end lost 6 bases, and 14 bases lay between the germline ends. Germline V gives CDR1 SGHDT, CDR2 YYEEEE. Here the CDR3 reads CASSFPPSGAEAFF. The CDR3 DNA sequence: TGTGCCAGCAGCTTCCCACCTTCGGGAGCTGAAGCTTTCTTT.

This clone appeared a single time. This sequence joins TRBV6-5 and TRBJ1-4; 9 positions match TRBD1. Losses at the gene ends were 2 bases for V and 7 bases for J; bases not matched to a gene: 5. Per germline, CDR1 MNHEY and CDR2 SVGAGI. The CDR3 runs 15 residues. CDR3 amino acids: CASSYQGTGTEKLFF. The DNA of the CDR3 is TGTGCCAGCAGTTACCAGGGGACAGGGACTGAAAAACTGTTTTTT.

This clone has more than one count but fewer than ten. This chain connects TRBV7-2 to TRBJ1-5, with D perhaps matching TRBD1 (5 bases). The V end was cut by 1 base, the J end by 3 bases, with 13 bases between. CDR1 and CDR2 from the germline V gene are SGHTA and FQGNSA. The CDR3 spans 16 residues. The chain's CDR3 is CASSLDGGRVNQPQHF. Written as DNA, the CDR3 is TGTGCCAGCAGCTTAGATGGTGGCAGGGTCAATCAGCCCCAGCATTTT.

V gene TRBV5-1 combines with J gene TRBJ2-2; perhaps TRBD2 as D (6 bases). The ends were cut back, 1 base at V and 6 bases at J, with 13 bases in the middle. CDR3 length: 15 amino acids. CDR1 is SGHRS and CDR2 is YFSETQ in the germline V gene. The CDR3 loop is CASSLQTSSAGELFF. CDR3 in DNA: TGCGCCAGCAGCTTGCAAACTAGCTCAGCCGGGGAGCTGTTTTTT.

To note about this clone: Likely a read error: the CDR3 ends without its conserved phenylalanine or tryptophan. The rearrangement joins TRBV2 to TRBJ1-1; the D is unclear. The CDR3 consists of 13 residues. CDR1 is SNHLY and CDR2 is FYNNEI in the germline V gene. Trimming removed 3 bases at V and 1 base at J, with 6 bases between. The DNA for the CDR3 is TGTGCCAGCAGTGATCTAGAGAACACTGAAGCTTTCCTT. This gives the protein CASSDLENTEAFL.

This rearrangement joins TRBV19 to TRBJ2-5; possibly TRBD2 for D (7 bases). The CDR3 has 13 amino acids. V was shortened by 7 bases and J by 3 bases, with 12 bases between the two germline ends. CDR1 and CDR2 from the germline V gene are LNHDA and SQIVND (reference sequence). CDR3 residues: CASNTGREETQYF. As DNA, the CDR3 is TGTGCCAGTAATACAGGGAGGGAAGAGACCCAGTACTTC.

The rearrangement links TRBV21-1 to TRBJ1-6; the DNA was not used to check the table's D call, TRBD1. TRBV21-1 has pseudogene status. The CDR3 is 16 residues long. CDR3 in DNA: TGTGCCAGCAGCAAAGAGGGTAAGGGGTTTGATTCACCCCTCCACTTT. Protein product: CASSKEGKGFDSPLHF.

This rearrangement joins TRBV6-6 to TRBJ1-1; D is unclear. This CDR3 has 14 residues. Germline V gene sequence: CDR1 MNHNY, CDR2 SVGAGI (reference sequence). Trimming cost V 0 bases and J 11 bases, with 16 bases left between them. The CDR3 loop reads CASSYSVLPGVAFF. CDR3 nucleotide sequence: TGTGCCAGCAGTTACTCGGTTCTGCCGGGAGTTGCTTTCTTT.

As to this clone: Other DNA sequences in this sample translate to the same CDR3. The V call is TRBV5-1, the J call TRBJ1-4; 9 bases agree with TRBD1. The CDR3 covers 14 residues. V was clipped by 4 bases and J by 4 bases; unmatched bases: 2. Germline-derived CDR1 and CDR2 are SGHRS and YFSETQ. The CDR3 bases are TGCGCCAGCAGCCCGGACAGGGGTAATGAAAAACTGTTTTTT. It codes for CASSPDRGNEKLFF.

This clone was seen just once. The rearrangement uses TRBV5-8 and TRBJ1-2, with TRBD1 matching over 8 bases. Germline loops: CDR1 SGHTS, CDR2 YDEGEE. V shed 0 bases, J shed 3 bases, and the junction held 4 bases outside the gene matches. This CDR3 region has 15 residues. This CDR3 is CASSLVDRVHYGYTF. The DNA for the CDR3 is TGTGCCAGCAGCTTGGTGGACAGGGTCCACTATGGCTACACCTTC.

The CDR3 nucleotides read TGTGCCAGTAGTGAAAACAGGGAGGGGTATAACACTGAAGCTTTCTTT. This codes for CASSENREGYNTEAFF. This chain links TRBV19 with TRBJ1-1; tentative D call: TRBD1 (6 bases). Germline CDR1 LNHDA, CDR2 SQIVND (reference sequence). V lost 5 bases and J 2 bases, leaving 18 bases between the germline ends. This CDR3 spans 16 amino acids.

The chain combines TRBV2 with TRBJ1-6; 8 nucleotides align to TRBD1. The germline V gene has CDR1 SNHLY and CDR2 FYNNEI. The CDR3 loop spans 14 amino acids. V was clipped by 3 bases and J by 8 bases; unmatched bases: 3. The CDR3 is CASSETGADSPLHF. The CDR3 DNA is TGTGCCAGCAGTGAGACAGGGGCCGATTCACCCCTCCACTTT.

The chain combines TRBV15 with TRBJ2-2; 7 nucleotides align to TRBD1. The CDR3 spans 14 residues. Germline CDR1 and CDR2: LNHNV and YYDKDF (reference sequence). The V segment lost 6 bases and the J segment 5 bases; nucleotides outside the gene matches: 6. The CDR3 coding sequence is TGTGCCACCAGGGGACAGCTAAGTACCGGGGAGCTGTTTTTT. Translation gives CATRGQLSTGELFF.

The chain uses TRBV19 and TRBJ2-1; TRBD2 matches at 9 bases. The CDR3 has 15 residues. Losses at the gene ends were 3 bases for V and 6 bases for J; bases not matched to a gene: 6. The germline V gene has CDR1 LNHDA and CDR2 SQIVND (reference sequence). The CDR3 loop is CASSISSGGSNEQFF. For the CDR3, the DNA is TGTGCCAGTAGTATCTCAAGCGGGGGGTCCAATGAGCAGTTCTTC.

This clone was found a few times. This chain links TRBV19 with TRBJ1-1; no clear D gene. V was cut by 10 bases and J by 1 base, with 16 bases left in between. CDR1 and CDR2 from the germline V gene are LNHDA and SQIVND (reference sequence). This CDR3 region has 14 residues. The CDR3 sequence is CATRIGSQNTEAFF. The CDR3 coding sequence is TGTGCCACCAGAATCGGGTCCCAGAACACTGAAGCTTTCTTT.

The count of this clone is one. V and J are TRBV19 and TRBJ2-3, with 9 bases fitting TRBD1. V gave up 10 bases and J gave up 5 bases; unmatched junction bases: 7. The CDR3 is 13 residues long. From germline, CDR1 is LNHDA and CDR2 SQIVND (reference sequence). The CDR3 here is CATEGQGRDTQYF. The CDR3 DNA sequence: TGTGCCACCGAGGGACAGGGAAGAGATACGCAGTATTTT.

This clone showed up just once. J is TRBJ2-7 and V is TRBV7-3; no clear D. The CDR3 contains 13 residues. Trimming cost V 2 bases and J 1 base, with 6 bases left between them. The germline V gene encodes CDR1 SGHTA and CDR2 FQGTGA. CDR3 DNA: TGTGCCAGCAGCTTATCCCCATCCTACGAGCAGTACTTC. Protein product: CASSLSPSYEQYF.

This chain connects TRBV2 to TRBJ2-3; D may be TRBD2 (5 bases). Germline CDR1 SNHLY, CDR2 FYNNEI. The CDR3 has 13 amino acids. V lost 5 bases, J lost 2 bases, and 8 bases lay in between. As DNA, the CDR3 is TGTGCCAGCAGTAGAGGACTCACAGATACGCAGTATTTT. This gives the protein CASSRGLTDTQYF.

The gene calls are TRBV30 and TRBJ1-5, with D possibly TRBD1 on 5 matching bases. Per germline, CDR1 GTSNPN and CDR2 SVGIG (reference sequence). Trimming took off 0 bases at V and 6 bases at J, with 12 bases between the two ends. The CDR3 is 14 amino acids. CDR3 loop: CAWSVVQGSQPQHF. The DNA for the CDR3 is TGTGCCTGGAGTGTGGTCCAGGGCAGTCAGCCCCAGCATTTT.

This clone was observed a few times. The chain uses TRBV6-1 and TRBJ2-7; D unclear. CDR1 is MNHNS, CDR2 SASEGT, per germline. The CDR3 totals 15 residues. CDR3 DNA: TGTGCCAGCAGCCCTCGAGTAGGAGACTCCAACGAGCAGTACGTC. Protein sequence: CASSPRVGDSNEQYV.

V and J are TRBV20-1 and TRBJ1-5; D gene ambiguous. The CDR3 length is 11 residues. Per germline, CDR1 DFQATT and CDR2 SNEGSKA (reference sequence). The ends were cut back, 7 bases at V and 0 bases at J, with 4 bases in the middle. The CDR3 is CSVDSNQPQHF. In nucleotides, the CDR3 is TGCAGTGTAGATAGCAATCAGCCCCAGCATTTT.

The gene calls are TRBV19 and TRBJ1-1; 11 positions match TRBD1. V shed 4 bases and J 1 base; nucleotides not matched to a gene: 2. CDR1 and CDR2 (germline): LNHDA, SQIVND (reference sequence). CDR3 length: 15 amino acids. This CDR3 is CASSRTGGWNTEAFF. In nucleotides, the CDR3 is TGTGCCAGTAGTAGGACAGGGGGCTGGAACACTGAAGCTTTCTTT. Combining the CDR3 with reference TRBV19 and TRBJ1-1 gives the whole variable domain DGGITQSPKYLFRKEGQNVTLSCEQNLNHDAMYWYRQDPGQGLRLIYYSQIVNDFQKGDIAEGYSVSREKKESFPLTVTSAQKNPTAFYLCASSRTGGWNTEAFFGQGTRLTVV.

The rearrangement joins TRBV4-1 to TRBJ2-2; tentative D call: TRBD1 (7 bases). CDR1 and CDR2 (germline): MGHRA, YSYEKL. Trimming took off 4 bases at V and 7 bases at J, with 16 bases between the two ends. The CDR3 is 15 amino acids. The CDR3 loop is CASSPGGGGIGELFF. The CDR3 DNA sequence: TGCGCCAGCAGCCCCGGAGGGGGCGGAATCGGGGAGCTGTTTTTT.

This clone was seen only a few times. The CDR3, as DNA: TGTGCCAGCAGCGAACAGGGGAGCACAGATACGCAGTATTTT. Protein: CASSEQGSTDTQYF. V usage is TRBV2 and J usage is TRBJ2-3; 7 nucleotides line up with TRBD1. The CDR3 extends over 14 amino acids. Trimming took 6 bases from V and 0 from J; bases not matched to a gene: 3. Germline CDR1 and CDR2: SNHLY and FYNNEI.

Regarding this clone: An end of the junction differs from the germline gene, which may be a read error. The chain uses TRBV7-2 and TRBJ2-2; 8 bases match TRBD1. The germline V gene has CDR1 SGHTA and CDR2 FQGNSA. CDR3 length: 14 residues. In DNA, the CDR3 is TGTGCCAGCAGCCTGGACAGGGACACCGAGGAGCTGTTTTTT. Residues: CASSLDRDTEELFF.

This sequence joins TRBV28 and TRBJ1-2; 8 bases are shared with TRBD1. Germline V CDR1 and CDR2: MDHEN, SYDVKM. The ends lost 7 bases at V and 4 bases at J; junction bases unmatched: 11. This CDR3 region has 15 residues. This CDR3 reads CASTGLSDRGYGYTF. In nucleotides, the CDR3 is TGTGCCAGCACCGGACTATCCGACAGGGGCTATGGCTACACCTTC.

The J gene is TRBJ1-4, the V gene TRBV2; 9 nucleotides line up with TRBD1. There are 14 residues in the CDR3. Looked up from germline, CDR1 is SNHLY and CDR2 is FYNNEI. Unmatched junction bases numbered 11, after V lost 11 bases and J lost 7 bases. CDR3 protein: CASKEGQGTEKLFF. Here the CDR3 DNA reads TGTGCCTCCAAAGAGGGACAGGGCACTGAAAAACTGTTTTTT. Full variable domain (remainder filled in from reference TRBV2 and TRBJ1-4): EPEVTQTPSHQVTQMGQEVILRCVPISNHLYFYWYRQILGQKVEFLVSFYNNEISEKSEIFDDQFSVERPDGSNFTLKIRSTKLEDSAMYFCASKEGQGTEKLFFGSGTQLSVL.

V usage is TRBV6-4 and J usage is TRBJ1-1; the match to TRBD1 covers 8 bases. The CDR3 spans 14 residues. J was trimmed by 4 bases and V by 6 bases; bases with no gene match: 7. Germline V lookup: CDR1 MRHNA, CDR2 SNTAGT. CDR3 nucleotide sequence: TGTGCCAGCAGAGTGGACAGGGTAGGCACTGAAGCTTTCTTT. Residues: CASRVDRVGTEAFF.

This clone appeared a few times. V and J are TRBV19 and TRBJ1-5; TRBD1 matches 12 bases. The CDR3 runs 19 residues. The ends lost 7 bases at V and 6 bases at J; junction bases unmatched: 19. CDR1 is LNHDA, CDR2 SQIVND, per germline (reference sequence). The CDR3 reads CASTSFGGQGAHRGQPQHF. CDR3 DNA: TGTGCCAGTACTTCCTTTGGGGGACAGGGGGCGCATCGGGGTCAGCCCCAGCATTTT.

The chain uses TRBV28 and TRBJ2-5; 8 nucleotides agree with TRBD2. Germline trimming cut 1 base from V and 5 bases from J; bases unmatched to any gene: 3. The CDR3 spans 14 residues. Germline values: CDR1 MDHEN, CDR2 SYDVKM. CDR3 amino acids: CASSLFPSGETQYF. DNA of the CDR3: TGTGCCAGCAGTTTATTTCCTAGCGGGGAGACCCAGTACTTC.

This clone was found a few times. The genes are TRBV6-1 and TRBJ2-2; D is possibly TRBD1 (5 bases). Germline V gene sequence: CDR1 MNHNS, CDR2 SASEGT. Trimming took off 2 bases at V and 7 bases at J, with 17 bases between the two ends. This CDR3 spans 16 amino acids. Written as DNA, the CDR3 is TGTGCCAGCAGTGAATCCCTGACTTGGGGCGGCGGGGAGCTGTTTTTT. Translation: CASSESLTWGGGELFF.